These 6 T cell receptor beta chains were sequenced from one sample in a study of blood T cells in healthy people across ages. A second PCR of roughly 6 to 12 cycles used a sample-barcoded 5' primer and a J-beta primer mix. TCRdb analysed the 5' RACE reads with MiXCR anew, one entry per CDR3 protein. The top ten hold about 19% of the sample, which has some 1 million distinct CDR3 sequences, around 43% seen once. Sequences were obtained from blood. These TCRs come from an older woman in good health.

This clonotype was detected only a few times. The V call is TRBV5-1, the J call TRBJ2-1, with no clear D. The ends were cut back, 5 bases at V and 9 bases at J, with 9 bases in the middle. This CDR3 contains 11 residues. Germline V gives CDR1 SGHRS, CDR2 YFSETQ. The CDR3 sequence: CASREDIEQFF. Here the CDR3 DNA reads TGCGCCAGCAGGGAAGATATTGAGCAGTTCTTC.

As DNA, the CDR3 is TGTGCCAGCAGCATTTCCGGGACTGCGGCCCCCCCTGAAGCTTTCTTT. This gives the protein CASSISGTAAPPEAFF. The J gene is TRBJ1-1, the V gene TRBV7-9; D is possibly TRBD1 (5 bases). The V gene lost 5 bases and the J gene lost 6 bases, with 22 bases spanning the gap. The CDR3 extends over 16 amino acids. The germline V gene encodes CDR1 SEHNR and CDR2 FQNEAQ (reference sequence).

CDR3 in amino acids: CASSYKLADPSSYEQYF. In nucleotides, the CDR3 is TGTGCCAGCAGTTACAAGCTAGCGGACCCGAGCTCCTACGAGCAGTACTTC. J is TRBJ2-7 and V is TRBV6-2 or TRBV6-3; 7 bases agree with TRBD2. This CDR3 contains 17 residues. Germline V gene lookup returns CDR1 MNHEY and CDR2 SVGEGT. Trimming cost V 2 bases and J 0 bases; bases outside gene matches: 10.

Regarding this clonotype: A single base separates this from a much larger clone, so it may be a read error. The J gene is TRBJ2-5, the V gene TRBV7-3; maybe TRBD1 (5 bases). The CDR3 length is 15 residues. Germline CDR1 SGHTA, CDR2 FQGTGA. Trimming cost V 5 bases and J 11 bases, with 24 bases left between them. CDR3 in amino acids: CASSPSPDGTGEQYF. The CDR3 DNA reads TGTGCCAGCAGCCCCTCCCCGGACGGTACAGGTGAGCAGTACTTC.

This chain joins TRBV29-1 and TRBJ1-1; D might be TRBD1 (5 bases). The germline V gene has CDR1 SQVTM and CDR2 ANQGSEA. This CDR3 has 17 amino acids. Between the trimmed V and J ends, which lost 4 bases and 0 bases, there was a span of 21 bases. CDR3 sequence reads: CSVVGGTKGRMNTEAFF. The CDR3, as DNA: TGCAGCGTTGTGGGGGGGACCAAGGGGCGGATGAACACTGAAGCTTTCTTT. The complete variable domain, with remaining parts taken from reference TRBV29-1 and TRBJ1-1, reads SAVISQKPSRDICQRGTSLTIQCQVDSQVTMMFWYRQQPGQSLTLIATANQGSEATYESGFVIDKFPISRPNLTFSTLTVSNMSPEDSSIYLCSVVGGTKGRMNTEAFFGQGTRLTVV.

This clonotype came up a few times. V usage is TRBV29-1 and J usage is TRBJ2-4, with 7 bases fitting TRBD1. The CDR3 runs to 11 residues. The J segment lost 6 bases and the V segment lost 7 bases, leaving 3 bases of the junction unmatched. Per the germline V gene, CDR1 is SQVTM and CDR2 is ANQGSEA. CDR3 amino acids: CSAAGGNIQYF. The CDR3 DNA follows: TGCAGCGCAGCAGGGGGAAACATTCAGTACTTC.